Listed below are T cell receptor beta chains from one sample, sequenced in a study of cytomegalovirus exposure and HLA in healthy donors. Here immunoSEQ multiplex PCR was the method, and the copy in TCRdb shows in-frame clones only, minus some. The sample includes under 300,000 clones, 80% to 90% of them seen just once. Sequencing was performed on PBMCs. These receptors were collected from a man aged 35 to 55 in good health and CMV-seropositive. Each CDR3 is given with its conserved first and last residue. D genes are given only for firm matches. Where a row states a size, it is once, few, many or the class of an expanded clone; other rows omit it.

v_call	cdr3_length	clone_size	d_call	j_call	cdr3_aa	cdr3_nt
TRBV6-1	14	.	TRBD2	TRBJ2-7	CASSASSGPYEQYF	TGTGCCAGCAGTGCGTCTAGCGGTCCCTACGAGCAGTACTTC
TRBV19	16	.	TRBD2	TRBJ2-7	CASSIGGLAGSYEQYF	TGTGCCAGTAGTATAGGGGGACTAGCGGGATCCTACGAGCAGTACTTC
TRBV28	16	.	.	TRBJ2-7	CASSLINTISAYEQYF	TGTGCCAGCAGTCTTATTAATACGATATCAGCCTACGAGCAGTACTTC
TRBV7-3	14	.	TRBD2	TRBJ2-7	CASSESGRGYEQYF	TGTGCCAGCAGCGAAAGCGGGAGGGGCTACGAGCAGTACTTC
TRBV9	22	.	TRBD1	TRBJ2-7	CASSTRQRPTGTGGKDDYEQYF	TGTGCCAGCAGCACTCGCCAGCGTCCAACCGGGACAGGGGGCAAAGATGACTACGAGCAGTACTTC
TRBV7-9	16	.	TRBD1	TRBJ2-7	CASSLPPGQGYSEQYF	TGTGCCAGCAGCTTACCCCCGGGACAGGGTTATTCCGAGCAGTACTTC
TRBV12-5	14	.	TRBD1	TRBJ1-1	CASGWGTANTEAFF	TGTGCTAGTGGTTGGGGGACAGCGAACACTGAAGCTTTCTTT
TRBV29-1	14	.	.	TRBJ1-4	CSARRGGANEKLFF	TGCAGCGCCCGGAGGGGAGGCGCTAATGAAAAACTGTTTTTT
TRBV7-2	14	.	.	TRBJ2-7	CASSSAGAGHEQYF	TGTGCCAGCAGCTCCGCAGGGGCTGGCCACGAGCAGTACTTC
TRBV27	13	.	TRBD1	TRBJ2-3	CASSRTGPDTQYF	TGTGCCAGCAGCCGGACAGGGCCAGATACGCAGTATTTT
TRBV19	15	.	.	TRBJ2-3	CASSLVLTSTDTQYF	TGTGCCAGTAGTCTCGTATTGACTAGCACAGATACGCAGTATTTT
TRBV5-1	14	.	.	TRBJ1-1	CASSQGTGNTEAFF	TGCGCCAGCAGCCAAGGGACTGGGAACACTGAAGCTTTCTTT
TRBV29-1	13	.	TRBD1	TRBJ2-7	CSVSGQTSYEQYF	TGCAGCGTTTCGGGACAGACCTCCTACGAGCAGTACTTC
TRBV5-4	16	.	TRBD2	TRBJ2-3	CASSLGTSGMTDTQYF	TGTGCCAGCAGCTTGGGGACTAGCGGGATGACAGATACGCAGTATTTT
TRBV2	19	.	TRBD2	TRBJ2-2	CASSETAVGLARKTGELFF	TGTGCCAGCAGTGAAACTGCCGTGGGACTAGCGAGAAAGACCGGGGAGCTGTTTTTT
TRBV7-2	15	.	TRBD1	TRBJ2-7	CASSLAGQATYEQYF	TGTGCCAGCAGCTTAGCGGGACAGGCTACCTACGAGCAGTACTTC
TRBV14	14	once	.	TRBJ1-1	CASSPQGFGTEAFF	TGTGCCAGCAGCCCGCAGGGGTTCGGCACTGAAGCTTTCTTT
TRBV5-1	17	.	TRBD1	TRBJ2-2	CASSLSQTGYDTGELFF	TGCGCCAGCAGCTTGTCGCAGACAGGGTACGACACCGGGGAGCTGTTTTTT
TRBV15	14	.	.	TRBJ2-5	CATSRDRAGETQYF	TGTGCCACCAGCAGAGACAGGGCCGGAGAGACCCAGTACTTC
TRBV6-5	11	few	.	TRBJ2-7	CASAGHYEQYF	TGTGCCAGCGCGGGGCACTACGAGCAGTACTTC
TRBV28	15	once	.	TRBJ1-5	CASSPSGAFNQPQHF	TGTGCCAGCAGCCCATCAGGGGCCTTCAATCAGCCCCAGCATTTT
TRBV28	15	.	.	TRBJ2-2	CASSASPGNTGELFF	TGTGCCAGCAGTGCTTCGCCAGGGAACACCGGGGAGCTGTTTTTT
TRBV19	15	.	.	TRBJ2-1	CASSILGSSYNEQFF	TGTGCCAGTAGTATTCTCGGGAGCTCCTACAATGAGCAGTTCTTC
TRBV4-2	14	once	.	TRBJ1-2	CASSQRHGDYGYTF	TGTGCCAGCAGCCAACGGCACGGAGACTATGGCTACACCTTC
TRBV2	16	.	TRBD2	TRBJ2-4	CASSSTSGTAKNIQYF	TGTGCCAGCAGTTCGACTAGCGGGACGGCCAAAAACATTCAGTACTTC
TRBV5-1	16	.	TRBD1	TRBJ2-5	CASSLSPEGAQETQYF	TGCGCCAGCAGCTTGTCACCCGAGGGGGCCCAAGAGACCCAGTACTTC
TRBV5-4	16	.	TRBD1	TRBJ2-4	CASLYDRALAKNIQYF	TGTGCCAGCCTATACGACAGGGCGTTAGCCAAAAACATTCAGTACTTC
TRBV6-4	15	.	.	TRBJ1-1	CASRKQPEGDTEAFF	TGTGCCAGCAGAAAACAGCCCGAGGGAGACACTGAAGCTTTCTTT
TRBV29-1	13	.	.	TRBJ2-7	CSVGQKVDYEQYF	TGCAGCGTGGGGCAAAAAGTCGACTACGAGCAGTACTTC
TRBV19	13	.	.	TRBJ1-1	CASRWGANTEAFF	TGTGCCAGTAGATGGGGCGCGAACACTGAAGCTTTCTTT
TRBV29-1	13	.	TRBD1	TRBJ1-2	CSVEGTGTGIYTF	TGCAGCGTTGAAGGGACCGGGACAGGGATCTACACCTTC
TRBV11-2	17	.	TRBD2	TRBJ2-7	CASSLALGGSIPYEQYF	TGTGCCAGCAGCTTAGCTTTGGGCGGGAGCATTCCCTACGAGCAGTACTTC
TRBV27	18	.	.	TRBJ2-3	CASTPYPLEAGSTDTQYF	TGTGCCAGCACTCCTTATCCCCTCGAGGCGGGAAGCACAGATACGCAGTATTTT
TRBV19	16	.	TRBD2	TRBJ2-7	CASSGLAGESSYEQYF	TGTGCCAGTAGCGGACTAGCGGGAGAGTCCTCCTACGAGCAGTACTTC
TRBV7-8	16	.	.	TRBJ2-7	CASSPTRGGTLHEQYF	TGTGCCAGCAGCCCGACAAGGGGCGGGACGCTCCACGAGCAGTACTTC
TRBV19	13	few	.	TRBJ2-3	CASSEGTTDTQYF	TGTGCCAGTTCCGAGGGAACCACAGATACGCAGTATTTT
TRBV2	15	.	TRBD1	TRBJ1-1	CASSHRDRGMAEAFF	TGTGCCAGCAGTCACCGGGACAGGGGAATGGCTGAAGCTTTCTTT
TRBV7-9	15	.	TRBD2	TRBJ2-1	CASSLWTSGINEQFF	TGTGCCAGCAGCTTATGGACTAGCGGGATCAATGAGCAGTTCTTC
TRBV28	14	.	.	TRBJ2-5	CASTPVRGQETQYF	TGTGCCAGCACCCCCGTAAGGGGTCAAGAGACCCAGTACTTC
TRBV7-2	16	.	.	TRBJ1-1	CASSLGAPGANTEAFF	TGTGCCAGCAGCTTGGGGGCCCCCGGAGCGAACACTGAAGCTTTCTTT